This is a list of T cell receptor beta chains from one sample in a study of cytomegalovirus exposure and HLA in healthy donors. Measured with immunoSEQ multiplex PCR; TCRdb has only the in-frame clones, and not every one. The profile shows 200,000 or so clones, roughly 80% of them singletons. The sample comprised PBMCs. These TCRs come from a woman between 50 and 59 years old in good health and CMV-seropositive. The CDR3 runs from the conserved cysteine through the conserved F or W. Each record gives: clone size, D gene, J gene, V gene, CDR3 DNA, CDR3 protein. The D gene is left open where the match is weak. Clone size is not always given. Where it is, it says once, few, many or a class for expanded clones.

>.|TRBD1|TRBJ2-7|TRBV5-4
TGTGCCAGCAGCCGAGAAGGTAAAGGACAGGCCCACGAGCAGTACTTC
CASSREGKGQAHEQYF
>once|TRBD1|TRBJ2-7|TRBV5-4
TGTGCCAGCAGCTTGGATGGGCCAGGGGGCTACTACGAGCAGTACTTC
CASSLDGPGGYYEQYF
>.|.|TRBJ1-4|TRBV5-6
TGTGCCAGCAGCTTGGGTTCGAACAACGAAAAACTGTTTTTT
CASSLGSNNEKLFF
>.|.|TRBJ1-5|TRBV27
TGTGCCAGCGGACGACCGGGGAACTCGGGGCCCCAGCATTTT
CASGRPGNSGPQHF
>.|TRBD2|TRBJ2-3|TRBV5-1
TGCGCCAGCAGCTTGCGGCTAGCGGGGACCACAGATACGCAGTATTTT
CASSLRLAGTTDTQYF
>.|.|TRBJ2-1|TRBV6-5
TGTGCCAGCAGAACTTCACTAGGTGAGCAGTTCTTC
CASRTSLGEQFF
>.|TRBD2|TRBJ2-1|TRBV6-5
TGTGCCAGCAGTTACTCAGCGGGGAGTCTAGCTGAGCAGTTCTTC
CASSYSAGSLAEQFF
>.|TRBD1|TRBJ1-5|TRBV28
TGTGCCAGCAGCTTGACAGGGAAACGACAGCCCCAGCATTTT
CASSLTGKRQPQHF
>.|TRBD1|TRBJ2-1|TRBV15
TGTGCCACCTCCCGGGACAGCGCTCGAGACAATGAGCAGTTCTTC
CATSRDSARDNEQFF
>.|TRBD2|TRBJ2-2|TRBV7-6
TGTGCCAGCAGCCGTCAGACTAGCGGGGGGGACGGCACCGGGGAGCTGTTTTTT
CASSRQTSGGDGTGELFF
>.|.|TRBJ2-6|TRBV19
TGTGCCAGTAGCACGCAGGGGTCCGGGGCCAACGTCCTGACTTTC
CASSTQGSGANVLTF
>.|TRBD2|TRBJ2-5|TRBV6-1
TGTGCCAGCAGTGGGGGGGGTGGACGAGAGACCCAGTACTTC
CASSGGGGRETQYF
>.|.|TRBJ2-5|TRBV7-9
TGTGCCAGCAGCCTGAGTGGGGGCTTGGAGACCCAGTACTTC
CASSLSGGLETQYF
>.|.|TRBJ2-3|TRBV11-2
TGTGCCAGCAGCTTTGGGGCCGGACAGAGCACAGATACGCAGTATTTT
CASSFGAGQSTDTQYF
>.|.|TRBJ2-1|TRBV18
TGTGCCAGCTCACCGACAGTCAGCGAGCAGTTCTTC
CASSPTVSEQFF
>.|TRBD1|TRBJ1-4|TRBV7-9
TGTGCCGGGACAGGGGGAAATGAAAAACTGTTTTTT
CAGTGGNEKLFF
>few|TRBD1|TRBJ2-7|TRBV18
TGTGCCAGCTCACCCCGACAGGGCACATCTGGCGAGCAGTACTTC
CASSPRQGTSGEQYF